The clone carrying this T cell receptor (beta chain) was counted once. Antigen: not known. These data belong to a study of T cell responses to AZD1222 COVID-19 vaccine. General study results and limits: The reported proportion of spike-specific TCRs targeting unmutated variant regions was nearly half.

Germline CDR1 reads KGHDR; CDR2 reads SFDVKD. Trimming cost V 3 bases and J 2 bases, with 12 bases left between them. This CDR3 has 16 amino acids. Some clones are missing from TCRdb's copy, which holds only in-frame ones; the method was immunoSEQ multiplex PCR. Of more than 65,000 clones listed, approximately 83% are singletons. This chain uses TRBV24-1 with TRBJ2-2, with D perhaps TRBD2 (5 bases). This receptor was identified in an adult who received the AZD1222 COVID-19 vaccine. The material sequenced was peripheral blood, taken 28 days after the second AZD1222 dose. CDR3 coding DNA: TGTGCCACCAGTGATCCCGGGAACAGCAACACCGGGGAGCTGTTTTTT. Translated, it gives CATSDPGNSNTGELFF.